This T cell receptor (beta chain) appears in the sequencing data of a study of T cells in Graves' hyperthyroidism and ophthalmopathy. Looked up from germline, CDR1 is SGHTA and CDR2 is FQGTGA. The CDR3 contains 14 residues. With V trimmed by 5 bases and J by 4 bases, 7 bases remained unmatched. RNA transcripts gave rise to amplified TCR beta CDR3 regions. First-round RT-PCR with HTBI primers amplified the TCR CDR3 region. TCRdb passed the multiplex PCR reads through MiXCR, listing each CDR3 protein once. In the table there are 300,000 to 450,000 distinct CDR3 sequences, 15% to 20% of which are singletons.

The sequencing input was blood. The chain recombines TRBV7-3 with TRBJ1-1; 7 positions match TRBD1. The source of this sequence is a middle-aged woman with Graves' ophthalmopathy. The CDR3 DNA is TGTGCCAGCAGCCCAACAGGGGAGGGCACTGAAGCTTTCTTT. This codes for CASSPTGEGTEAFF.